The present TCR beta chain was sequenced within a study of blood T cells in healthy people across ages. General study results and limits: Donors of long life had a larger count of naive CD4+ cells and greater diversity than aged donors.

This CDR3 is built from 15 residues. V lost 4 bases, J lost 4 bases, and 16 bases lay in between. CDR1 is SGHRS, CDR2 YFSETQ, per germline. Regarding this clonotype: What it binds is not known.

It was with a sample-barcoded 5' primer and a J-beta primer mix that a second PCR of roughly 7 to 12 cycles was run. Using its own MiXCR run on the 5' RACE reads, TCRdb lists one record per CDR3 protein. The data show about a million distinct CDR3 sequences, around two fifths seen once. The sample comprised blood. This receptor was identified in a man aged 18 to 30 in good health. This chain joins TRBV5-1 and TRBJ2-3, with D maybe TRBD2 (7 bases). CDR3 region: CASSQRRGGADTQYF. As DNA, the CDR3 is TGCGCCAGCAGCCAAAGGAGGGGGGGTGCAGATACGCAGTATTTT.